This TCR beta chain originates from a study of OX40 agonist ivuxolimab in advanced cancers. Points from the study as a whole: Expanded peripheral T-cell antigen specificity went undetermined.

As for this clone: Its specificity is not known.

V gave up 0 bases and J gave up 2 bases, with 6 bases separating them. The CDR3 length is 13 residues. Germline V lookup: CDR1 SGHRS, CDR2 YFSETQ. The table came from immunoSEQ multiplex PCR; TCRdb's copy has only in-frame clones and leaves some out. The sample includes about 59,000 clones, approximately 80% of them seen just once. The source is an adult with an advanced solid tumor such as melanoma, head and neck, liver or kidney cancer. Sequencing was performed on CD4+ or CD8+ T cells sorted from blood, taken in a trial of the OX40 agonist ivuxolimab. The rearrangement joins TRBV5-1 to TRBJ2-7, with TRBD1 as a possible D gene (5 bases). The CDR3 here is CASSLDRPYEQYF. CDR3 in DNA: TGCGCCAGCAGCTTGGACAGGCCCTACGAGCAGTACTTC. Drawing the rest from reference TRBV5-1 and TRBJ2-7, the complete variable domain is KAGVTQTPRYLIKTRGQQVTLSCSPISGHRSVSWYQQTPGQGLQFLFEYFSETQRNKGNFPGRFSGRQFSNSRSEMNVSTLELGDSALYLCASSLDRPYEQYFGPGTRLTVT.